This T cell receptor (beta chain) emerged from a study of T-cell memory formation after mild COVID-19. Study-wide findings and caveats: Confirmation was lacking for SARS-CoV-2 specificity of second-wave clones that peaked on day 37.

The CDR3 covers 17 residues. Germline assignment: CDR1 SGHRS and CDR2 YFSETQ. Trimming removed 5 bases from V and 0 bases from J, with 18 bases in between. Using its own MiXCR run on the 5' RACE reads, TCRdb lists one record per CDR3 protein. The repertoire holds approximately 99,000 distinct CDR3 sequences, roughly a sixth seen once, with 5% to 7% in the top ten. This clonotype has a handful of counts. Its antigen is not identified. This receptor was obtained from a man aged 18 to 30 who had mild COVID-19 (a few samples of this study predate the infection). Cell type and time point are not known. The sequenced sample was PBMCs or a T cell subset sorted from them (not recorded which). V usage is TRBV5-1 and J usage is TRBJ2-1; D tentatively reads TRBD1 or TRBD2 (6 bases each). The CDR3 region has the DNA TGCGCCAGCAGTCGGAGGGGGACTTTAAGCTCCTACAATGAGCAGTTCTTC. It translates to CASSRRGTLSSYNEQFF.